This T cell receptor beta chain was documented in a study of OX40 agonist ivuxolimab in advanced cancers. There are 13 residues in the CDR3. Germline trimming cut 5 bases from V and 3 bases from J; bases unmatched to any gene: 4. The V gene's germline CDR1 is MNHEY and CDR2 SVGAGI. Method: immunoSEQ multiplex PCR; TCRdb's copy keeps in-frame clones and lacks some. The sample has roughly 81,000 clones, about 88% seen once. The sample was CD4+ or CD8+ T cells sorted from blood, taken in a trial of the OX40 agonist ivuxolimab. The V gene is TRBV6-5, the J gene TRBJ2-7, with 7 bases fitting TRBD1. The clonotype originates from an adult with an advanced solid tumor such as melanoma, head and neck, liver or kidney cancer. CDR3 sequence (DNA): TGTGCCAGCAGTGCCCGGGACAGCTACGAGCAGTACTTC. Translation: CASSARDSYEQYF.